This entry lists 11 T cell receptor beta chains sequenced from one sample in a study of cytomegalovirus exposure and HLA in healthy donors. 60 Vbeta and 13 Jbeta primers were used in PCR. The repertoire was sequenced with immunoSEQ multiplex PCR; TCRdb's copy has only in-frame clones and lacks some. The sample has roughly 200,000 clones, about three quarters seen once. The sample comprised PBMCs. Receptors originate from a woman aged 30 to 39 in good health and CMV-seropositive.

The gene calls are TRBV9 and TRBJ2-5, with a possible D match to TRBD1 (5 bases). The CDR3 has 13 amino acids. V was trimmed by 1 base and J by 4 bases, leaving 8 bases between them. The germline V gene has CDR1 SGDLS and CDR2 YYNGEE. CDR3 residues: CASSVQGPETQYF. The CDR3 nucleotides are TGTGCCAGCAGCGTACAGGGCCCAGAGACCCAGTACTTC.

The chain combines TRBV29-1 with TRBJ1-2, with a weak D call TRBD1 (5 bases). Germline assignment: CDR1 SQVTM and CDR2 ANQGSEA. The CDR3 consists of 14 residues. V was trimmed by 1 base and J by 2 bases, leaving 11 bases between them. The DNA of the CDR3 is TGCAGCGTTGAAGGTCTGACAGCAAACTATGGCTACACCTTC. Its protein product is CSVEGLTANYGYTF.

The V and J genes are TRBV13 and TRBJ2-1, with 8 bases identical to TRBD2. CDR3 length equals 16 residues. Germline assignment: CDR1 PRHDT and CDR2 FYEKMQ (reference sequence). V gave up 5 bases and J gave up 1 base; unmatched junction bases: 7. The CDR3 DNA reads TGTGCCAGCAGCAAACGAGGACTAGCATCCTACAATGAGCAGTTCTTC. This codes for CASSKRGLASYNEQFF.

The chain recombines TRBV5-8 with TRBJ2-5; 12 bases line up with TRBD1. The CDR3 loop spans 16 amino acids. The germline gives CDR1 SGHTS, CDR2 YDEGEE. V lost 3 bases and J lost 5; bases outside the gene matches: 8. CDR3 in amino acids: CASSSGTGGGSETQYF. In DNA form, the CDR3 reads TGTGCCAGCAGCTCCGGGACAGGGGGCGGGTCGGAGACCCAGTACTTC.

In DNA form, the CDR3 reads TGTGCCAGCAGCACGGTGACTCGGGCTGAAGCTTTCTTT. Its protein product is CASSTVTRAEAFF. The V call is TRBV28, the J call TRBJ1-1; D is uncertain. Germline V CDR1 and CDR2: MDHEN, SYDVKM. Trimming took off 6 bases at V and 6 bases at J, with 14 bases between the two ends. This CDR3 is 13 amino acids long. The full variable domain, in which reference TRBV28 and TRBJ1-1 provide the parts outside the CDR3, is DVKVTQSSRYLVKRTGEKVFLECVQDMDHENMFWYRQDPGLGLRLIYFSYDVKMKEKGDIPEGYSVSREKKERFSLILESASTNQTSMYLCASSTVTRAEAFFGQGTRLTVV.

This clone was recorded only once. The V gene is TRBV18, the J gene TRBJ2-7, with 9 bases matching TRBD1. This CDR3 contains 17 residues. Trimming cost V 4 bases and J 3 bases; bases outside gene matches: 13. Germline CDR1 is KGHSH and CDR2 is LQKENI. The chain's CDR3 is CASSRQVPGQGFYEQYF. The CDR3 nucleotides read TGTGCCAGCTCACGACAAGTACCGGGACAGGGCTTCTACGAGCAGTACTTC.

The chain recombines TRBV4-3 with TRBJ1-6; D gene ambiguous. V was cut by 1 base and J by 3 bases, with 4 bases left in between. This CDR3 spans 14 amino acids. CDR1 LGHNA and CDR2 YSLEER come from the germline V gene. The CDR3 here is CASSQGHYNSPLHF. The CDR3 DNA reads TGCGCCAGCAGCCAAGGACACTATAATTCACCCCTCCACTTT.

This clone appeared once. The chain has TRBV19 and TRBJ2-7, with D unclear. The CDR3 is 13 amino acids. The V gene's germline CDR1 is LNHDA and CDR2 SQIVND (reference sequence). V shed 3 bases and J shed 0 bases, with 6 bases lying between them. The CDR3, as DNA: TGTGCCAGTAGTATGGGCAGCTCCTACGAGCAGTACTTC. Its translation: CASSMGSSYEQYF.

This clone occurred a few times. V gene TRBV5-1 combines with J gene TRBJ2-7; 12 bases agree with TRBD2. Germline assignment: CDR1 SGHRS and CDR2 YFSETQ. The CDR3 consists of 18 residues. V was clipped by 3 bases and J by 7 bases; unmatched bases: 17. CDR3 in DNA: TGCGCCAGCAGCTCCCCAGAATCCAGACTAGCGGGAGCTGGTGAGCAGTACTTC. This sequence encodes CASSSPESRLAGAGEQYF.

The CDR3 sequence is CASRTSGLADGGRTQYF. The CDR3 DNA sequence: TGTGCCAGCAGGACCTCGGGACTAGCGGATGGGGGACGTACGCAGTATTTT. This chain joins TRBV28 and TRBJ2-3, with 11 bases that match TRBD2. The CDR3 is made up of 17 amino acids. Germline V CDR1 and CDR2: MDHEN, SYDVKM. The J segment lost 8 bases and the V segment lost 6 bases, leaving 16 bases of the junction unmatched.

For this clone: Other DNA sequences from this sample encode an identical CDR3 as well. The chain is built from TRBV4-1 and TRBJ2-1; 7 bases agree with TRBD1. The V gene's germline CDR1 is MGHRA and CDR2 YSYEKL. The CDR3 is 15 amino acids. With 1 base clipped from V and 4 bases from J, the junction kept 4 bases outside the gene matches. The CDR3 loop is CASSQGTGKYNEQFF. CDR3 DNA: TGCGCCAGCAGCCAAGGGACAGGAAAATACAATGAGCAGTTCTTC.